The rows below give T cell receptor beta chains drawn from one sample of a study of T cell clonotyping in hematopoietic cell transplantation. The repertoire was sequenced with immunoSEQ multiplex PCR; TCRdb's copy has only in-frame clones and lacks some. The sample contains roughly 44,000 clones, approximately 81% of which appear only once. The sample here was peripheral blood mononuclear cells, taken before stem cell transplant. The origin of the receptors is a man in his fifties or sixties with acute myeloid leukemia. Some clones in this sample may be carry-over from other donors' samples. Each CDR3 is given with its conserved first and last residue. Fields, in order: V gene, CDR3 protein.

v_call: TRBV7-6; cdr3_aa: CASSLGGAGNTIYF
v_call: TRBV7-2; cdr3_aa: CASSLGSAFVNTEAFF
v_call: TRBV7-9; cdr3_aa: CASSLGGAGALTDTQYF
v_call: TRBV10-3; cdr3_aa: CAIRMNTEAFF
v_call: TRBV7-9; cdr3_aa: CASSLEILAGAGDEQYF
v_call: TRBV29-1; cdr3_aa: CSVEIIGTGYEQYF
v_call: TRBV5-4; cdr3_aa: CASSLKTGWETQYF
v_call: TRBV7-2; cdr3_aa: CASSLVAKETQYF
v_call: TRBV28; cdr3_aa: CASSLWTSGGEPETQYF
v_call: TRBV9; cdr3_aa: CASSARTGISTEAFF
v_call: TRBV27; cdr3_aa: CASSSRTSGAREFF
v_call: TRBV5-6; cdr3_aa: CASSSASGELFF
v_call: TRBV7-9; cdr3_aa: CASSLLGDTIYF
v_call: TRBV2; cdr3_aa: CASSEAGQRHYTF
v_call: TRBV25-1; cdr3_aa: CASRGPPSTEAFF
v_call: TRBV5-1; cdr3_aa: CASSLVRSEQYF
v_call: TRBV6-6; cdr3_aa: CASSPGSGARTDTQYF
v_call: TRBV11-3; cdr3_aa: CASSPQENYGYTF